This T cell receptor (beta chain) derives from a study of molecular identifiers for immune sequencing clone quantification (dated by TCRdb to the late 2010s). For context, the study as a whole: In a replicate experiment, RNA from roughly 20,000 or 100,000 naive CD8 T cells was split into five aliquots, four of which were sequenced. The study was a methods study using CD8 T cells to benchmark molecular-identifier clustering-based TCR repertoire sequencing (MIDCIRS) and TCR RNA copy counting. Study-wide conclusions, independent of this receptor: The naive libraries included spiked-in Jurkat TCR RNA (fewer than eleven copies' worth), and this Jurkat TCR RNA is not part of the donor repertoire. A single cell's worth of spiked-in Jurkat TCR RNA was reported detectable even among 850,000 to 1,000,000 naive CD8 T cells. Modeling gave about three recovered TCR RNA copies per cell versus about ten by digital PCR, implying approximately 30% capture efficiency. Clones above 20 RNA copies held over 98% of molecules in CMV-specific effector cells but under 1% in naive cells. Highly expanded clone sizes could be underestimated because identical TCR molecules may share a barcode. When barcode sub-clustering was left out, chimeric consensus sequences inflated TCR diversity, with chimeras reaching as high as 47%.

Libraries of naive CD8 T cells were generated from about 19,000 to 1,100,000 sorted cells, with 10%, 30% or 50% of the purified RNA used. Naive CD8 T cells, defined as CD8+CD4-CCR7+CD45RA+, were FACS-sorted into RLT Plus buffer on a BD FACSAria II. To test detection sensitivity, Jurkat RNA equivalent to more than eight TCR copies was spiked into samples of roughly 20,000-1,100,000 naive CD8 T cells. Enrichment of CD8 T cells was performed with RosetteSep CD8+ T Cell Enrichment Cocktail and Ficoll-Paque, after which ACK red cell lysis was carried out. Libraries came from PCR. TCRdb lists the instrument as NextSeq 500. Bulk TCR libraries were generated as previously described, with the TCR primers listed in Table S5 used. Purification of total RNA was performed with the Qiagen AllPrep DNA/RNA kit. Before analysis, reads from multiple sequencing runs of the same library were pooled. Per the authors' processing: Reads were retained only if an exact TCR constant sequence was present, and the retained reads were trimmed to 150 nt and grouped according to their 12-nt molecular barcodes. Reads inside each barcode group were sub-clustered using a 15% Levenshtein threshold, and a quality-weighted consensus sequence was constructed for each RNA molecule. Non-functional sequences were removed, as were lower-count sequences one edit away from another. Based on fitting two negative binomial distributions, any barcode sub-cluster with under 20% of the maximum read count was discarded. TCRdb ran its own pipeline on the public reads, namely fastp trimming at Q25 and MiXCR clone calling, and kept in-frame beta chains. Merged by CDR3 protein, the rows form single entries marked with the most common genes and DNA. What appears here as the V and J calls and clone size reflects TCRdb's work, not the paper's. This sample lists 460,000 or so distinct CDR3 sequences; roughly 25% were detected once. Around 0.8% of the sample rests with the top ten.

The germline V gene encodes CDR1 SGHRS and CDR2 YFSETQ. The cysteine opens and the phenylalanine closes a CDR3 of 15 amino acids. Only the CDR3 portion is preserved as DNA: 45 bases, with reading frame beginning at the first base. For this clonotype: The clone's antigen remains unknown. One junction end does not reproduce the germline sequence, and a read error may be involved.

The receptor's source is a human donor in good health. Some libraries in this study had Jurkat cell RNA spiked in. Sample: naive CD8+ T cells from blood, with Jurkat cell RNA spiked in. According to the study, the label for this sample's cell subset or site signals: FACS-sorted CD8+CD4-CCR7+CD45RA+ naive T cells. This sequence uses TRBV5-1 and TRBJ1-2; 9 central nucleotides agree with TRBD1. In nucleotides, the sequence is TGCGCCAGCAGCTTGGACAGGGGGCGCAGCTATGGCCACACCTTC. It codes for CASSLDRGRSYGHTF.